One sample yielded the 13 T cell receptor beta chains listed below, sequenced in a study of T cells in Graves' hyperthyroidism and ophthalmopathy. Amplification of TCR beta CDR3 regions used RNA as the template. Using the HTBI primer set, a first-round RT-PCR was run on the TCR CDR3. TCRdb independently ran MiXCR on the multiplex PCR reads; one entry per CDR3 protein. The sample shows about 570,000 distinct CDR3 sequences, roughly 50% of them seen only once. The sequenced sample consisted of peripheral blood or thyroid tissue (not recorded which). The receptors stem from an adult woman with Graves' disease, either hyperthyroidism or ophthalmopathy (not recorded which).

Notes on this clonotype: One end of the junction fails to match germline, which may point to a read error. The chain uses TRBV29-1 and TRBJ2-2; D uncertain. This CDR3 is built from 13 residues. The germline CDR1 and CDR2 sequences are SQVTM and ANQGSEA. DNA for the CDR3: TGCAGCGTGGAAGCACACGTAACCGGGGAGCTGTTTTTT. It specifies CSVEAHVTGELFF.

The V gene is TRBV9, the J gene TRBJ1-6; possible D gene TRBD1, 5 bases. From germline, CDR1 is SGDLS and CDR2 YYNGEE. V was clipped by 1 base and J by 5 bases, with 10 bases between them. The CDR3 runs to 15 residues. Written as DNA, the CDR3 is TGTGCCAGCAGCGTAAGGGAACAGGATAATTCACCCCTCCACTTT. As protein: CASSVREQDNSPLHF.

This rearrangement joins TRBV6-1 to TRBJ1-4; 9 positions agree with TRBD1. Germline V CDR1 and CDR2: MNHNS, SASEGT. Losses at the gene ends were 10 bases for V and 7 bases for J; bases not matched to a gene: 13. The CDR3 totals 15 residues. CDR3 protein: CANLPAGQGIEKLFF. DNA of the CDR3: TGTGCCAACCTACCGGCGGGACAGGGAATTGAAAAACTGTTTTTT.

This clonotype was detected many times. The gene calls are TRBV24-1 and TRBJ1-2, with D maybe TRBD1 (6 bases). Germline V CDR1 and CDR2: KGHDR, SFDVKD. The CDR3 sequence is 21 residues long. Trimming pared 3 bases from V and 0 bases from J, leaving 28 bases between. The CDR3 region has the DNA TGTGCCACCAGTGATCCCCCAGGGGTCGGGGGGGAATCTCGGTCTAACTATGGCTACACCTTC. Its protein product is CATSDPPGVGGESRSNYGYTF.

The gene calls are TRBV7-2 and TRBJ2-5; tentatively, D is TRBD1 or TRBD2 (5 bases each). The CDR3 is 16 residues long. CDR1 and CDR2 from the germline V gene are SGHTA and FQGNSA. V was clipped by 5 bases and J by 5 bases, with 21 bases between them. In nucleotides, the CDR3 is TGTGCCAGCAGCACCCTCCGGGGTAAAGCAGGGGAGACCCAGTACTTC. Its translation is CASSTLRGKAGETQYF. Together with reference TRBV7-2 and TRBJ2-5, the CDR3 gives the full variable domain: GAGVSQSPSNKVTEKGKDVELRCDPISGHTALYWYRQSLGQGLEFLIYFQGNSAPDKSGLPSDRFSAERTGGSVSTLTIQRTQQEDSAVYLCASSTLRGKAGETQYFGPGTRLLVL.

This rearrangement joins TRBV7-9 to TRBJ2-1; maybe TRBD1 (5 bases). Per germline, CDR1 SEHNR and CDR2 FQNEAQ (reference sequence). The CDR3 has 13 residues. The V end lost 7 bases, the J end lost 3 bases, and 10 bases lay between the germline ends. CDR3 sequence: CASTPDSYNEQFF. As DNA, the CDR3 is TGTGCCAGCACCCCTGACAGCTACAATGAGCAGTTCTTC. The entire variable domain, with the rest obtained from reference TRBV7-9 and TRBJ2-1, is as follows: DTGVSQNPRHKITKRGQNVTFRCDPISEHNRLYWYRQTLGQGPEFLTYFQNEAQLEKSRLLSDRFSAERPKGSFSTLEIQRTEQGDSAMYLCASTPDSYNEQFFGPGTRLTVL.

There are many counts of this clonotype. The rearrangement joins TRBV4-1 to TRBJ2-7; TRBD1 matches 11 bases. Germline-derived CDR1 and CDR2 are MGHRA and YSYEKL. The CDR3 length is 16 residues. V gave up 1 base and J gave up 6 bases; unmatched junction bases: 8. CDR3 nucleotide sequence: TGCGCCAGCAGCCAAGTGGGCGGGACAGGGGGTGGCGAGCAGTACTTC. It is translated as CASSQVGGTGGGEQYF.

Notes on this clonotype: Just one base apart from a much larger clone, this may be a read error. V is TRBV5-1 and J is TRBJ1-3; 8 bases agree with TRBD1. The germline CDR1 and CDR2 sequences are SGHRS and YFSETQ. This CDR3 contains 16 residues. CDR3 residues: CASSLGQGTDGNTMYF. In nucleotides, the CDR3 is TGCGCCAGCAGCTTGGGACAGGGGACCGATGGAAACACCATGTATTTT.

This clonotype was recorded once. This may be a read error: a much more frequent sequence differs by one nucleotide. For the CDR3, the DNA is TGTGCCAGCAGCCAACTGACCGGGATAGGGCCCCAGCATTTT. It codes for CASSQLTGIGPQHF. The J gene is TRBJ1-5, the V gene TRBV3-1; D call uncertain. Germline lookup yields CDR1 LGHDT and CDR2 YNNKEL (reference sequence). V gave up 2 bases and J gave up 9 bases, with 14 bases separating them. The CDR3 is made up of 14 amino acids.

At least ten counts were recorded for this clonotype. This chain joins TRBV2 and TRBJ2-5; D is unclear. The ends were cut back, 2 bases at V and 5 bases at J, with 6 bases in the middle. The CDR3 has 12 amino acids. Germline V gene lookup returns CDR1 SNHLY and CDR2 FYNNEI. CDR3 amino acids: CASSEQEETQYF. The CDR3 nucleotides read TGTGCCAGCAGTGAACAGGAGGAGACCCAGTACTTC.

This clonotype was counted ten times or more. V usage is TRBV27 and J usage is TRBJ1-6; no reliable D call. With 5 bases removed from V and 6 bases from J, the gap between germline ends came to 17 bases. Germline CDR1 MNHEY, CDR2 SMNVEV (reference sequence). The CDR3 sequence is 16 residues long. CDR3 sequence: CASSPPRGLSNSPLHF. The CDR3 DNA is TGTGCCAGCAGTCCCCCCCGGGGTCTGAGTAATTCACCCCTCCACTTT.

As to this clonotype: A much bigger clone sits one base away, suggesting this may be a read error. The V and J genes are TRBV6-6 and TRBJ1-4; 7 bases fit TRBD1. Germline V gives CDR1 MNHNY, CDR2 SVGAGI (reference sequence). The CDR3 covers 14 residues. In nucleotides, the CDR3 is TGTGCCAGCAGTTACCGGGACAGACATGAAGAACTGTTTTTT. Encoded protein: CASSYRDRHEELFF.

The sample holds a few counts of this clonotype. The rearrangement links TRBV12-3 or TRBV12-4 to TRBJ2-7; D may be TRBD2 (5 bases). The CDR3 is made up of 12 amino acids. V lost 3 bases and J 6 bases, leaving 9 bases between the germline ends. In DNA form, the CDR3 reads TGTGCCAGCAGTTTGAGGGCGGTCGAGCAGTACTTC. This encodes CASSLRAVEQYF.